This note documents a single TCR beta chain sequence. Its antigen is currently unknown. This record belongs to a study of T cell clonotyping in hematopoietic cell transplantation. Study summary: Recipients' pretransplant samples followed cytoreduction.

Points from the study as a whole: Pathologically expanded recipient clonotypes increased progressively from day 30 to day 180 as diversity fell. Few recipient clonotypes overlapped donors; over 95% were de novo at given depth.

Time point denoted: recipient sample about 28 days before transplant, after cytoreduction. This CDR3 has 13 residues. Trimming took off 5 bases at V and 6 bases at J, with 11 bases between the two ends. The V gene's germline CDR1 is LNHDA and CDR2 SQIVND (reference sequence). Data came from immunoSEQ multiplex PCR; TCRdb stores just in-frame clones and leaves some out. The sample includes more than 70,000 clones, less than 96% of them seen just once. V usage is TRBV19 and J usage is TRBJ1-5; D is unresolved. The origin of this receptor is a woman in her forties or fifties with acute myeloid leukemia. Some clones in this sample may be carry-over from other donors' samples. The sample was peripheral blood mononuclear cells, taken before stem cell transplant. In DNA form, the CDR3 reads TGTGCCAGTAGTGTATTTCCGAGTCAGCCCCAGCATTTT. Its translation is CASSVFPSQPQHF.